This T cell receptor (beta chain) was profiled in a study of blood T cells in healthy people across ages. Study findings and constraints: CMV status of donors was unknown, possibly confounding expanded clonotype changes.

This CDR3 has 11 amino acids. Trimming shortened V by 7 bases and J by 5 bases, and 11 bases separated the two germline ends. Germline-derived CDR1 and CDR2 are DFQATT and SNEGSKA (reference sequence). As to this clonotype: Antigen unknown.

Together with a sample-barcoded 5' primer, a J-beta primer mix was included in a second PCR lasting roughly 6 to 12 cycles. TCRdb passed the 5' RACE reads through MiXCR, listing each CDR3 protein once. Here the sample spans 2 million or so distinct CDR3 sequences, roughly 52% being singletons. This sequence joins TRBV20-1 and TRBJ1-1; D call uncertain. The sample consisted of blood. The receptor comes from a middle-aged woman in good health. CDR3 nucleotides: TGCAGTGAAGGATACGGGACTGAAGCTTTCTTT. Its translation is CSEGYGTEAFF.